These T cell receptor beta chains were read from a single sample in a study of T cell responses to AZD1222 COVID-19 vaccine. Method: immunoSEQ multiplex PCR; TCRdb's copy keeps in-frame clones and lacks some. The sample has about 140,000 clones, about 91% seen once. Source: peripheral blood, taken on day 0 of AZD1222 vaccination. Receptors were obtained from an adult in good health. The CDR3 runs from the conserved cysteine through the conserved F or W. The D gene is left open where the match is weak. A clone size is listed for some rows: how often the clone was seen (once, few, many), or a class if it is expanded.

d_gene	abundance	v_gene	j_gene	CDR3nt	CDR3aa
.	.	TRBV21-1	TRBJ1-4	TGTGCCAGCAGCAGAATCCGGGACAGGGTTGAAAAACTGTTTTTT	CASSRIRDRVEKLFF
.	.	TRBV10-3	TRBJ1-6	TGTGCCATCAGTGACGGCTCCTATAATTCACCCCTCCACTTT	CAISDGSYNSPLHF
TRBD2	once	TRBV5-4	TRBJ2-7	TGTGCCAGCAGTCATTTGGGGGGGGAGGGAGCTTACGAGCAGTACTTC	CASSHLGGEGAYEQYF
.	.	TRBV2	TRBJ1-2	TGTGCCAGCAGTGAAGCGCGGAGAGGCTACACCTTC	CASSEARRGYTF
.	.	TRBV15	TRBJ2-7	TGTGCCACCAGTGCAGGTAGGACCCAGGGCGAGCAGTACTTC	CATSAGRTQGEQYF
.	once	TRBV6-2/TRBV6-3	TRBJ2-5	TGTGCCAGCAGTTATGGGGGGACAGCCAGAGAGACCCAGTACTTC	CASSYGGTARETQYF
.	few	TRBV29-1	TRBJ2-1	TGCAGCGTGTCGTCGACTAGTACCGGAGAGCAGTTCTTC	CSVSSTSTGEQFF
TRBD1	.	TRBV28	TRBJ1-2	TGTGCCAGCAGCCCCGGGACAGGGGTTGGCTATGGCTACACCTTC	CASSPGTGVGYGYTF
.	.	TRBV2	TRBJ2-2	TGTGCCAGCAGTGAAACTGGGGCGGAGAACACCGGGGAGCTGTTTTTT	CASSETGAENTGELFF
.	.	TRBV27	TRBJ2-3	TGTGCCAGCAGTTTATTAGGGGATACGCAGTATTTT	CASSLLGDTQYF
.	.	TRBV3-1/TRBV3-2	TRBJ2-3	TGTGCCAGCAGCCCACCCGCGGGAGATACGCAGTATTTT	CASSPPAGDTQYF
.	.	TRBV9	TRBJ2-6	TGTGCCAGCAGCGGTAGGGGACCGGGGGCCAACGTCCTGACTTTC	CASSGRGPGANVLTF
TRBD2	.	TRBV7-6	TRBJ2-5	TGTGCCAGCAGCCTAGCGGGAGGGGAGACCCAGTACTTC	CASSLAGGETQYF
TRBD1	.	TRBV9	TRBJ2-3	TGTGCCAGCAGCGGCGGACAGGGTAGCACAGATACGCAGTATTTT	CASSGGQGSTDTQYF
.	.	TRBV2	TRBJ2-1	TGTGCCAGTTCATTACAGGGTTTTGAGCAGTTCTTC	CASSLQGFEQFF
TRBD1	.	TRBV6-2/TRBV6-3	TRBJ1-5	TGTGCCAGCAGCCCCCTCGCGACAGGGTTGCAGCCCCAGCATTTT	CASSPLATGLQPQHF
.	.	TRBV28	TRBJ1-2	TGTGCCAGCAGTTCACAGGGCTATGGCTACACCTTC	CASSSQGYGYTF
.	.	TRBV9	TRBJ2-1	TGTGCCAGCAGCGTAGTCGGGCGGGGAAACAATGAGCAGTTCTTC	CASSVVGRGNNEQFF
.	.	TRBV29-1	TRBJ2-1	TGCAGCGTTGATTTTGCCAGGGGAGGACATGAGCAGTTCTTC	CSVDFARGGHEQFF
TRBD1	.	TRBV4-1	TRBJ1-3	TGCGCCAGCAGCCAAGATGGGGACAGCTACTCTGGAAACACCATATATTTT	CASSQDGDSYSGNTIYF
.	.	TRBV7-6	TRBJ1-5	TGTGCCAGCAGCTTAGCCGCAGGGGAATATCAGCCCCAGCATTTT	CASSLAAGEYQPQHF
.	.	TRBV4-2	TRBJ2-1	TGTGCCAGCAGCCAAGATCAAGGTATAGGTGAGCAGTTCTTC	CASSQDQGIGEQFF
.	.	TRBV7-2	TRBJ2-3	TGTGCCAGCAGCCACTACACAGATACGCAGTATTTT	CASSHYTDTQYF
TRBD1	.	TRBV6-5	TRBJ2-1	TGTGCCAGCAGTTACCTTCCGGGACAGGGTGGGAATGAGCAGTTCTTC	CASSYLPGQGGNEQFF
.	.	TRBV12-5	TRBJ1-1	TGTGCTAGTGGTTTATCCCCAGGGACCCTCGTGAACACTGAAGCTTTCTTT	CASGLSPGTLVNTEAFF
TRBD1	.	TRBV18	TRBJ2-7	TGTGCCAGCTCACCAGTCCAGGGGGCCTACGAGCAGTACTTC	CASSPVQGAYEQYF
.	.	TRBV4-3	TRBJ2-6	TGCGCCAGCAGCCAATTCCCCCCAGCCTCTGGGGCCAACGTCCTGACTTTC	CASSQFPPASGANVLTF
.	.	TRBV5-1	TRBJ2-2	TGCGCCAGCAGTTCTTATTCAGAACTTGGTGGCACCGGGGAGCTGTTTTTT	CASSSYSELGGTGELFF
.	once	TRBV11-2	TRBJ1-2	TGTGCCAGCAGCATCAGACAGAACTATGGCTACACCTTC	CASSIRQNYGYTF
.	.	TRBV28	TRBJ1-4	TGTGCCAGCGGGGGAGGGACTAATGAAAAACTGTTTTTT	CASGGGTNEKLFF
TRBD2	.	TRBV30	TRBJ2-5	TGTGCCACGTTAGCGGGAGCGGGGAGTGAGACCCAGTACTTC	CATLAGAGSETQYF
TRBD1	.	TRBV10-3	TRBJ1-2	TGTGCCATCAGTGGACAGGGCGATGGCTACACCTTC	CAISGQGDGYTF
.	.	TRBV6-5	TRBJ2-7	TGTGCCAGCAGCACCCTAGCGATGGGTTTCGAGCAGTACTTC	CASSTLAMGFEQYF
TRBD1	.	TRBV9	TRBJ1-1	TGTGCCAGCAGCCCACGACAGGGATTGGTTACTGAAGCTTTCTTT	CASSPRQGLVTEAFF
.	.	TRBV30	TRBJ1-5	TGTGCCTGGAGTCTGAAGTACCCCAATCAGCCCCAGCATTTT	CAWSLKYPNQPQHF
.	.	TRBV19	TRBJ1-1	TGTGCCAGTAGTTACACGGGGGGGGAAGCTTTCTTT	CASSYTGGEAFF
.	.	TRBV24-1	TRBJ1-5	TGTGCCACCAGTGATCCCAATCAGCCCCAGCATTTT	CATSDPNQPQHF
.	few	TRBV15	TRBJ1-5	TGTGCCACCAGCAGGCCTAAAGGTATCCCGTATTTT	CATSRPKGIPYF
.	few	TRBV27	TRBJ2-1	TGTGCCAGCGGCTACAATGAGCAGTTCTTC	CASGYNEQFF
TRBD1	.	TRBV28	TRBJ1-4	TGTGCCAGCAGTGTAACAGGGGGCCTCGATGAAAAACTGTTTTTT	CASSVTGGLDEKLFF
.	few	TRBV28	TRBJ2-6	TGTGCCAGCAGTTCCACGATGGGTGGTAGCTCTGGGGCCAACGTCCTGACTTTC	CASSSTMGGSSGANVLTF
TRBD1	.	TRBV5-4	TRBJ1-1	TGTGCCAGCAGCCCCTTACAGGGGATGAACACTGAAGCTTTCTTT	CASSPLQGMNTEAFF
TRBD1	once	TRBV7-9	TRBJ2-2	TGTGCCAGCAGCGCTACCGGGACAGGGGGATTCGGGGAGCTGTTTTTT	CASSATGTGGFGELFF
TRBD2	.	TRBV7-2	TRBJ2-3	TGTGCCAGCAGCTTACTTTATAGGACTAGCGGAAATGAAACAGATACGCAGTATTTT	CASSLLYRTSGNETDTQYF
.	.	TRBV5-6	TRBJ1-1	TGTGCCAGCAGCTTGTGGCCGAACACTGAAGCTTTCTTT	CASSLWPNTEAFF
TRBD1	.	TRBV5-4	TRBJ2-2	TGTGCCAGCAGCTTGGCAACAAGACAGGGGAGAGGCGGGGAGCTGTTTTTT	CASSLATRQGRGGELFF
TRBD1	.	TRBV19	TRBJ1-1	TGTGCCAGTAGTCCCTGGACAGGCGTGAACACTGAAGCTTTCTTT	CASSPWTGVNTEAFF
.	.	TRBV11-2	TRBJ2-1	TGTGCCAGCAGCATTGGGGAGGCCTACAATGAGCAGTTCTTC	CASSIGEAYNEQFF
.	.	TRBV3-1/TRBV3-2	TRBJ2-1	TGTGCCAGCAGCCAAGATCTCCATGAGCAGTTCTTC	CASSQDLHEQFF
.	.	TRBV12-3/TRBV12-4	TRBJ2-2	TGTGCCAGCAGCCAATACGGGTCCGGGGAGCTGTTTTTT	CASSQYGSGELFF
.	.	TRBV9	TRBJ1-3	TGTGCCAGCAGCGACAAGTATGGAACTCCGAGCTCTGGAAACACCATATATTTT	CASSDKYGTPSSGNTIYF
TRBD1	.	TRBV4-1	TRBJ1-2	TGCGCCAGCAGCCGCTCGGAGGGACAGGGAGATGGAGGCTACACCTTC	CASSRSEGQGDGGYTF
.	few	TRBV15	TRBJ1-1	TGTGCCACCAGCAGAGGGGACGGGAACATGAACACTGAAGCTTTCTTT	CATSRGDGNMNTEAFF
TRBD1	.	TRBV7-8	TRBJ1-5	TGTGCCAGCAGCTTAGGACAGGGGAGTCAGCCCCAGCATTTT	CASSLGQGSQPQHF